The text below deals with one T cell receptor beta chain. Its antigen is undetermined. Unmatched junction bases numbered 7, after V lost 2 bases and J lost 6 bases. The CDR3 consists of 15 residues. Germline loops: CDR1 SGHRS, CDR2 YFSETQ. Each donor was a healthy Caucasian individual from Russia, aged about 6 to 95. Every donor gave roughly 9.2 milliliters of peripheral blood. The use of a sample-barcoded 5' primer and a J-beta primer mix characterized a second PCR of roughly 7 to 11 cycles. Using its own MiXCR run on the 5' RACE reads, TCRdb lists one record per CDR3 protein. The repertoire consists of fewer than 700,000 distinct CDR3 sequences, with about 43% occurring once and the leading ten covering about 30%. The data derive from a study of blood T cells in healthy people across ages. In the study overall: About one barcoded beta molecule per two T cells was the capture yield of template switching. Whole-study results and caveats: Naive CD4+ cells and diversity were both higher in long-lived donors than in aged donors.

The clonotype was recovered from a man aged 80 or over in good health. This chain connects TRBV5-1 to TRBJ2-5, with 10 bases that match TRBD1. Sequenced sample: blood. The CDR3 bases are TGCGCCAGCAGCTTCGATCCGGGACAGGGGAAGACCCAGTACTTC. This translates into CASSFDPGQGKTQYF.